The 13 T cell receptor beta chains below were found in one sample sequenced in a study of T cells in Graves' hyperthyroidism and ophthalmopathy. Researchers took RNA transcripts and amplified the TCR beta CDR3 regions from them. A set of HTBI primers served as the primers for a first-round RT-PCR of the TCR CDR3. Each CDR3 protein is one row after TCRdb ran MiXCR on the multiplex PCR reads. The top ten clones hold about 11% of a sample with some 500,000 distinct CDR3 sequences, around 24% of them seen once. Sequencing input: blood. These receptors originate from a woman aged 25 to 45 with Graves' ophthalmopathy.

The chain is built from TRBV7-3 and TRBJ2-7; TRBD2 agrees at 8 bases. This CDR3 has 15 residues. Per germline, CDR1 SGHTA and CDR2 FQGTGA. The trim removed 5 bases at V and 7 bases at J, leaving 13 bases unmatched. In nucleotides, the CDR3 is TGTGCCAGCAGCCCCTCTAGCGGGTCTTTGGGGGAGCAGTACTTC. Protein sequence: CASSPSSGSLGEQYF.

The chain has TRBV5-1 and TRBJ1-1, with D unresolved. The CDR3 covers 13 residues. The V gene lost 1 base and the J gene lost 10 bases, with 14 bases spanning the gap. Germline CDR1 reads SGHRS; CDR2 reads YFSETQ. CDR3 nucleotide sequence: TGCGCCAGCAGCTTGTTGGACCGAACTTTAGCTTTCTTT. Translating it yields CASSLLDRTLAFF.

A remark on this clonotype: A single base separates this from a much larger clone, so it may be a read error. The chain uses TRBV5-1 and TRBJ1-2; 7 nucleotides align to TRBD1. This CDR3 has 14 amino acids. Germline CDR1 is SGHRS and CDR2 is YFSETQ. CDR3 DNA: TGCGCCAGCAGCTTAGGGACAGAAGGCTATGGCTACGCCTTC. Its translation is CASSLGTEGYGYAF.

In this sample, this clonotype turned up many times. This chain connects TRBV6-1 to TRBJ2-7, with no clear D. The CDR3 has 13 residues. Looked up from germline, CDR1 is MNHNS and CDR2 is SASEGT. V lost 4 bases and J lost 4, with 11 bases in between. DNA of the CDR3: TGTGCCAGCAGTGGCGACTTAGAGTACGAGCAGTACTTC. Translating gives CASSGDLEYEQYF.

Worth noting for this clonotype: No conserved phenylalanine or tryptophan ends this CDR3, so it is likely a read error. The V call is TRBV6-5, the J call TRBJ2-7, with D perhaps TRBD2 (6 bases). CDR3 length: 16 amino acids. V was trimmed by 6 bases and J by 4 bases, leaving 22 bases between them. The germline V gene encodes CDR1 MNHEY and CDR2 SVGAGI. CDR3 sequence: CASSLARNSGRYEQYL. CDR3 nucleotide sequence: TGTGCCAGCAGCTTAGCGCGGAATAGCGGAAGATACGAGCAGTACTTG.

This clonotype was counted ten times or more. The chain couples TRBV19 to TRBJ1-1; TRBD1 agrees at 8 bases. The CDR3 totals 15 residues. With 5 bases clipped from V and 4 bases from J, the junction kept 9 bases outside the gene matches. Looked up from germline, CDR1 is LNHDA and CDR2 is SQIVND (reference sequence). The CDR3 bases are TGTGCCAGTAGTCTGACAGGGGAAGGGGGCACTGAAGCTTTCTTT. Translated: CASSLTGEGGTEAFF.

Ten or more counts support this clonotype. The V call is TRBV6-5, the J call TRBJ2-3; 8 bases match TRBD1. This CDR3 region has 15 residues. CDR1 MNHEY and CDR2 SVGAGI come from the germline V gene. V was clipped by 5 bases and J by 0 bases; unmatched bases: 4. In DNA, the CDR3 is TGTGCCAGCAGTCCCCGGACAGGGAGCACAGATACGCAGTATTTT. Translation gives CASSPRTGSTDTQYF.

This clonotype was counted many times. This chain joins TRBV20-1 and TRBJ2-7, with D possibly matching TRBD1 (6 bases). The CDR3 has 14 residues. Trimming cost V 5 bases and J 2 bases, with 16 bases left between them. Germline V CDR1 and CDR2: DFQATT, SNEGSKA (reference sequence). The CDR3: CSAGTGSRTYEQYF. CDR3 in DNA: TGCAGTGCTGGCACAGGGAGTAGGACCTACGAGCAGTACTTC.

This clonotype was seen at least ten times. V and J are TRBV9 and TRBJ2-7; 7 bases map to TRBD2. With V trimmed by 3 bases and J by 0 bases, 6 bases remained unmatched. The germline gives CDR1 SGDLS, CDR2 YYNGEE. The CDR3 contains 15 residues. The CDR3 here is CASSAEAGSSYEQYF. The CDR3 region has the DNA TGTGCCAGCAGCGCCGAAGCGGGGAGCTCCTACGAGCAGTACTTC.

This clonotype came up many times. The rearrangement links TRBV20-1 to TRBJ2-7; the D gene is possibly TRBD1 (5 bases). Germline CDR1 and CDR2: DFQATT and SNEGSKA (reference sequence). This CDR3 comprises 14 residues. V lost 1 base, J lost 2 bases, and 12 bases lay in between. CDR3 nucleotides: TGCAGTGCTAGAGGGAACAGGATACCCTACGAGCAGTACTTC. Translation gives CSARGNRIPYEQYF.

This clonotype was detected ten times or more. The chain joins TRBV20-1 to TRBJ2-5; 7 bases align to TRBD2. Germline CDR1 DFQATT, CDR2 SNEGSKA (reference sequence). V lost 7 bases, J lost 3 bases, and 11 bases stayed unmatched. CDR3 length equals 14 residues. The DNA for the CDR3 is TGCAGTGGCATCAGAACGGGAGGAAAAGAGACCCAGTACTTC. This encodes CSGIRTGGKETQYF.

Turning to this clonotype: A read error may be the cause here, since a much bigger clone is one base away. V and J are TRBV19 and TRBJ2-7; 10 bases map to TRBD1. The CDR3 extends over 13 amino acids. Germline V gives CDR1 LNHDA, CDR2 SQIVND (reference sequence). Written as DNA, the CDR3 is TGTGCCAGTACCCTGACAGGGGGCGACGAGCAGTGCTTC. Translating it yields CASTLTGGDEQCF.

CDR3 residues: CASSPGTSGIIFEQYF. CDR3 DNA: TGTGCCAGCAGTCCGGGGACTAGCGGGATAATTTTCGAGCAGTACTTC. The rearrangement joins TRBV6-1 to TRBJ2-7; 13 bases are a match to TRBD2. The CDR3 contains 16 residues. The germline V gene has CDR1 MNHNS and CDR2 SASEGT. With V trimmed by 5 bases and J by 6 bases, 10 bases remained unmatched.